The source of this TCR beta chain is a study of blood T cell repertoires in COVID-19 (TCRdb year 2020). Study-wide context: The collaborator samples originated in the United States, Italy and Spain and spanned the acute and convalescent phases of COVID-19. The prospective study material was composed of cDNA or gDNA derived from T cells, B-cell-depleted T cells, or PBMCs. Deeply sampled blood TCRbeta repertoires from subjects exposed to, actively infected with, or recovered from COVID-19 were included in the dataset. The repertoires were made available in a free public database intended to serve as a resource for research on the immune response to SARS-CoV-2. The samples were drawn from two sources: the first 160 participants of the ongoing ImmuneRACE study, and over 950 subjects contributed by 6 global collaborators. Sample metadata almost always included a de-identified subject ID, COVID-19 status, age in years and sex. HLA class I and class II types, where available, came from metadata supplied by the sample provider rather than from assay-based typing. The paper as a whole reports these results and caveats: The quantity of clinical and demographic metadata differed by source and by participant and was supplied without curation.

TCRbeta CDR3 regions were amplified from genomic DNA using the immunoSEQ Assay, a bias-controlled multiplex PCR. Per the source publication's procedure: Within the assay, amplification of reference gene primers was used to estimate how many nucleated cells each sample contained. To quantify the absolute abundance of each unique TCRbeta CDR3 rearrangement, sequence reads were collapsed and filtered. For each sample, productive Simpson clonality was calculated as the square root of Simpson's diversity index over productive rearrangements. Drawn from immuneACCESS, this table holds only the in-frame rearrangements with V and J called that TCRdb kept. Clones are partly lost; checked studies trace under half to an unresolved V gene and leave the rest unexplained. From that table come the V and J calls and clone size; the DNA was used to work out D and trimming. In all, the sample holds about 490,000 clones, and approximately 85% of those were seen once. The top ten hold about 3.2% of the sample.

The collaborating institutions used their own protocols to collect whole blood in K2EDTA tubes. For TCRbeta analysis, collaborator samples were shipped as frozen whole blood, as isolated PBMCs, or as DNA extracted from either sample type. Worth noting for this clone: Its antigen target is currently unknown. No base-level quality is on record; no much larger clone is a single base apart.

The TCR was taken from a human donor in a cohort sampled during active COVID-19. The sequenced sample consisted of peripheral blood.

The CDR3 region has the sequence CASSDTPAANYGYTF. The nucleotide sequence is TGTGCCAGCAGCGACACTCCCGCCGCTAACTATGGCTACACCTTC. The chain was built from TRBV3-1 (or the pseudogene TRBV3-2) and TRBJ1-2; the D gene assignment is ambiguous. V is cut by 5 bases and J by 0 bases, and the space between the germline ends is 13 bases. Per the germline V gene (reference sequence), LGHDT is the CDR1 and YNNKEL is the CDR2. CDR3 length: 15 amino acids, cysteine to phenylalanine. Only the CDR3 region is kept as DNA, spanning 45 bases read in frame from base 1.